A single TCR beta chain is shown here with its context. Its antigen is not known. This specimen belongs to a study of cytomegalovirus exposure and HLA in healthy donors. Whole-study findings and limits: A later analysis reportedly found that, within productive TCRs, an Asian-associated ancestry cluster had fewer N-insertions than the mean observed across the roughly 700 donors.

13 Jbeta primers and 60 Vbeta primers were used for the PCR. Produced via immunoSEQ multiplex PCR; TCRdb's table is partial and in-frame only. The table records 150,000 to 200,000 clones, roughly 87% of them present only once. CDR1 and CDR2 (germline): SGHTA, FQGNSA. The CDR3 totals 16 residues. The J segment lost 2 bases and the V segment lost 3 bases, leaving 8 bases of the junction unmatched. The chain uses TRBV7-2 and TRBJ2-3; 7 bases agree with TRBD2. The source is a man aged 45-65 years in good health and CMV-seronegative. Sequencing used PBMCs. The CDR3 loop reads CASSFLGAGFTDTQYF. DNA of the CDR3: TGTGCCAGCAGCTTCCTTGGAGCGGGGTTCACAGATACGCAGTATTTT.